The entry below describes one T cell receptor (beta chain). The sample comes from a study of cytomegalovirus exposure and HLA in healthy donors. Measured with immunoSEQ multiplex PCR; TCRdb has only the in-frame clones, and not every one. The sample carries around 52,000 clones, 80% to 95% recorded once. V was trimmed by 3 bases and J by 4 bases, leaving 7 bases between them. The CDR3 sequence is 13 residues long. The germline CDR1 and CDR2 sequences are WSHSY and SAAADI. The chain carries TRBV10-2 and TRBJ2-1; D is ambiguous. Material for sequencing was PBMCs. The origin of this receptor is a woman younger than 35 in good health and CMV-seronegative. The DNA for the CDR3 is TGCGCCAGCAGTGAAGAGTATTACAATGAGCAGTTCTTC. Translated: CASSEEYYNEQFF.